Below, 5 T cell receptor beta chains from the same sample are listed, as sequenced in a study of cytomegalovirus exposure and HLA in healthy donors. PCR used 60 Vbeta primers and 13 Jbeta primers. Profiled with immunoSEQ multiplex PCR; TCRdb holds only in-frame clones, not every one. The table includes more than 150,000 clones, about four fifths detected once. The specimen was PBMCs. The receptors shown here come from a woman in her forties or fifties in good health and CMV-seropositive.

The chain combines TRBV18 with TRBJ2-5, with D maybe TRBD1 (6 bases). V dropped 3 bases and J dropped 1 base, with 15 bases sitting between them. The CDR3 runs to 16 residues. The germline gives CDR1 KGHSH, CDR2 LQKENI. The CDR3 loop reads CASSPFGLDSQETQYF. CDR3 nucleotide sequence: TGTGCCAGCTCACCTTTCGGATTGGACAGCCAAGAGACCCAGTACTTC.

This clone was found once. V gene TRBV5-1 combines with J gene TRBJ2-2; 13 positions match TRBD2. CDR1 is SGHRS and CDR2 is YFSETQ in the germline V gene. The V gene end was trimmed by 3 bases and the J gene end by 6 bases; junction bases not matched to a gene: 5. The CDR3 has 16 amino acids. CDR3 DNA: TGCGCCAGCAGCTCTGCCGGGACTAGCGGGGCCGGGGAGCTGTTTTTT. Its translation: CASSSAGTSGAGELFF.

In this sample, this clone turned up a few times. This chain joins TRBV6-1 and TRBJ1-2; 8 bases are a match to TRBD1. Germline trimming cut 5 bases from V and 4 bases from J; bases unmatched to any gene: 6. The germline V gene encodes CDR1 MNHNS and CDR2 SASEGT. The CDR3 loop spans 14 amino acids. The CDR3 sequence: CASSTSGTGYGYTF. The CDR3 DNA follows: TGTGCCAGCAGTACCTCCGGGACAGGCTATGGCTACACCTTC.

The chain recombines TRBV11-2 with TRBJ2-5, with D possibly matching TRBD2 (7 bases). Trimming shortened V by 5 bases and J by 5 bases, and 12 bases separated the two germline ends. Germline CDR1 reads SGHAT; CDR2 reads FQNNGV. The CDR3 sequence is 13 residues long. CDR3 loop: CASSRGARETQYF. CDR3 DNA: TGTGCCAGCAGCCGGGGGGCAAGGGAGACCCAGTACTTC. Combining the CDR3 with reference TRBV11-2 and TRBJ2-5 gives the whole variable domain EAGVAQSPRYKIIEKRQSVAFWCNPISGHATLYWYQQILGQGPKLLIQFQNNGVVDDSQLPKDRFSAERLKGVDSTLKIQPAKLEDSAVYLCASSRGARETQYFGPGTRLLVL.

The chain recombines TRBV7-6 with TRBJ1-2; TRBD1 matches at 9 bases. The CDR3 length is 12 residues. Trimming at V came to 5 bases and at J to 8 bases, leaving 3 bases not matched to a gene. Germline CDR1 is SGHVS and CDR2 is FNYEAQ. CDR3 sequence (DNA): TGTGCCAGCAGCCCGGGGACAGGGGGCTACACCTTC. This encodes CASSPGTGGYTF.